These T cell receptor beta chains were read from a single sample in a study of T cell repertoires in cytomegalovirus infection. Each CDR3 protein gets one entry after TCRdb re-called the reads with MiXCR. The sample shows roughly 81,000 distinct CDR3 sequences, 3.5% to 4.5% of them seen only once. The material sequenced was PBMCs. Receptors originate from a human donor in good health (CMV status not recorded). Some clones in this sample may be carry-over from other donors' samples. Both conserved end residues are part of each CDR3. The D gene is left open where the match is weak. Clone size is not always given. Where it is, it says once, few, many or a class for expanded clones.

>TRBJ2-3|TRBV29-1|many|-
CSVDRIRLDTQYF
TGCAGCGTTGACAGGATTCGGCTGGATACGCAGTATTTT
>TRBJ1-2|TRBV19|many|TRBD1
CASSSGGGQGGNYGYTF
TGTGCCAGTAGTTCAGGGGGAGGACAGGGAGGCAACTATGGCTACACCTTC
>TRBJ1-5|TRBV6-6|many|-
CASRRQANQPQHF
TGTGCCAGCAGGCGTCAGGCAAATCAGCCCCAGCATTTT
>TRBJ2-3|TRBV7-8|many|TRBD2
CASSLEWDYVTDTQYF
TGTGCCAGCAGCTTAGAGTGGGACTACGTAACAGATACGCAGTATTTT
>TRBJ1-1|TRBV7-6|many|TRBD1
CASSLATRDRGSRYQAFF
TGTGCCAGCAGCTTGGCGACCAGGGACAGGGGTTCCCGCTACCAAGCTTTCTTT
>TRBJ2-1|TRBV7-2|-|TRBD2
CAGGGGVQGGYEQFF
TGTGCCGGCGGGGGGGGGGTGCAGGGGGGCTATGAGCAGTTCTTC
>TRBJ1-6|TRBV7-8|many|-
CASSTGRNSPLHF
TGTGCCAGCAGTACAGGGCGTAATTCACCCCTCCACTTT
>TRBJ1-5|TRBV27|many|-
CASSLSGRGSNQPQHF
TGTGCCAGCAGTTTATCGGGCAGGGGAAGCAATCAGCCCCAGCATTTT
>TRBJ2-4|TRBV28|many|-
CASSLLGGGASKNIQYF
TGTGCCAGCAGTCTTCTAGGAGGGGGCGCGTCCAAAAACATTCAGTACTTC
>TRBJ2-1|TRBV2|many|TRBD2
CASSGLAGMHEQFF
TGTGCCAGCAGCGGACTAGCGGGGATGCATGAGCAGTTCTTC
>TRBJ1-5|TRBV27|-|-
CASSLWGSNQPQHF
TGTGCCAGCAGTTTATGGGGTAGCAATCAGCCCCAGCATTTT
>TRBJ1-1|TRBV7-2|many|-
CASSLGVRMNTEAFF
TGTGCCAGCAGCTTAGGGGTACGGATGAACACTGAAGCTTTCTTT
>TRBJ2-1|TRBV11-2|many|-
CASSQGNEQFF
TGTGCCAGCAGTCAGGGGAATGAGCAGTTCTTC
>TRBJ1-3|TRBV7-9|many|TRBD1
CASSLEEQGSTGNTIYF
TGTGCCAGCAGCTTGGAAGAACAGGGGAGTACTGGAAACACCATATATTTT
>TRBJ1-5|TRBV7-7|many|-
CASSPRQRPSNQPQHF
TGTGCTAGCAGCCCCAGACAGCGACCTAGCAATCAGCCCCAGCATTTT
>TRBJ2-3|TRBV7-8|many|TRBD2
CASSLVLAGSFTDTQYF
TGTGCCAGCAGCTTAGTGCTAGCGGGGAGTTTCACAGATACGCAGTATTTT
>TRBJ2-7|TRBV11-2|many|-
CASSFSGTTTYEQYF
TGTGCCAGCAGCTTCTCCGGGACAACCACCTACGAGCAGTACTTC
>TRBJ2-3|TRBV20-1|many|-
CSLTSPSTDTQYF
TGCAGTTTGACTAGTCCCAGCACAGATACGCAGTATTTT
>TRBJ2-1|TRBV5-4|many|TRBD2
CASSGTLAGGYNEQFF
TGTGCCAGCAGCGGAACTCTAGCGGGGGGTTACAATGAGCAGTTCTTC
>TRBJ2-3|TRBV7-2|many|TRBD2
CASSLGGLAGGDTQYF
TGTGCCAGCAGCTTAGGGGGACTAGCGGGGGGAGATACGCAGTATTTT
>TRBJ1-5|TRBV19|many|TRBD1
CASSTTGTESNQPQHF
TGTGCCAGTAGTACAACCGGGACAGAGAGCAATCAGCCCCAGCATTTT
>TRBJ1-5|TRBV7-8|medium-sized|-
CASSTKTVGNNQPQHF
TGTGCCAGCAGCACCAAGACAGTGGGGAACAATCAGCCCCAGCATTTT
>TRBJ1-2|TRBV19|many|-
CASTGINYGYTF
TGTGCCAGTACAGGGATAAACTATGGCTACACCTTC
>TRBJ2-4|TRBV23-1|many|-
CASSPRPSSGTRWNIQYF
TGCGCCAGCAGTCCCCGTCCTTCCTCAGGAACACGTTGGAACATTCAGTACTTC
>TRBJ2-3|TRBV10-3|many|-
CAISGDSGTDTQYF
TGTGCCATCAGTGGGGACTCCGGCACAGATACGCAGTATTTT
>TRBJ2-1|TRBV7-8|many|-
CASSQGRGNEQFF
TGTGCCAGCAGCCAAGGGCGTGGGAATGAGCAGTTCTTC
>TRBJ2-3|TRBV6-5|many|-
CASSQKGAQYF
TGTGCCAGCAGCCAGAAAGGGGCGCAGTATTTT
>TRBJ2-3|TRBV7-9|many|-
CASSPRIRRSTDTQYF
TGTGCCAGCAGCCCTCGGATCAGGAGGTCTACAGATACGCAGTATTTT
>TRBJ1-2|TRBV7-9|many|-
CASSSIQGSAYTF
TGTGCCAGCAGCTCAATCCAGGGTTCGGCTTACACCTTC
>TRBJ2-5|TRBV7-2|many|TRBD1
CASSLGWDRDQYF
TGTGCCAGCAGCTTAGGGTGGGACAGGGACCAGTACTTC
>TRBJ2-1|TRBV6-5|-|TRBD1
CASNSDRDQYNEPLF
TGTGCCAGCAACTCCGACAGGGATCAGTACAATGAGCCGTTATTC
>TRBJ1-1|TRBV7-2|many|-
CASSFPHGGDTEAFF
TGTGCCAGCAGCTTTCCTCACGGGGGGGATACTGAAGCTTTCTTT
>TRBJ2-7|TRBV20-1|many|TRBD1
CSATTPDRGSYEQYF
TGCAGTGCTACGACCCCCGACAGGGGATCCTACGAGCAGTACTTC
>TRBJ2-7|TRBV7-9|many|-
CASSLWLGGLSYEQYF
TGTGCCAGCAGCTTATGGTTAGGGGGACTCTCCTACGAGCAGTACTTC
>TRBJ2-5|TRBV12-3/TRBV12-4|many|TRBD2
CASSFHLAGVTQYF
TGTGCCAGCAGTTTTCATCTAGCGGGGGTGACCCAGTACTTC
>TRBJ1-2|TRBV7-6|many|-
CASSLYFGTNYGYTF
TGTGCCAGCAGCTTATACTTTGGTACTAACTATGGCTACACCTTC
>TRBJ1-2|TRBV28|many|-
CASSLAPSGDLDGYTF
TGTGCCAGCAGTTTAGCCCCCTCAGGGGACCTAGATGGCTACACCTTC
>TRBJ1-2|TRBV19|many|-
CASTTAYWDGYTF
TGTGCCAGTACTACGGCCTACTGGGATGGCTACACCTTC
>TRBJ1-2|TRBV27|many|TRBD1
CASHRTGLNYGYTF
TGTGCCAGCCATCGGACAGGGTTAAACTATGGCTACACCTTC
>TRBJ1-5|TRBV6-2/TRBV6-3|many|-
CASSSSHFWPQHF
TGTGCCAGCAGTTCAAGTCACTTCTGGCCCCAGCATTTT
>TRBJ1-1|TRBV7-2|many|-
CASSLGPPTANTEAFF
TGTGCCAGCAGCCTCGGGCCCCCCACCGCTAACACTGAAGCTTTCTTT
>TRBJ1-1|TRBV20-1|many|-
CSALQQGPEAFF
TGCAGTGCCCTCCAACAGGGCCCTGAAGCTTTCTTT
>TRBJ2-6|TRBV27|many|-
CASSGSSGANVLTF
TGTGCCAGCAGCGGTAGCTCTGGGGCCAACGTCCTGACTTTC
>TRBJ2-3|TRBV7-2|many|-
CASTFGSWGTDTQYF
TGTGCCAGCACCTTTGGGTCCTGGGGCACAGATACGCAGTATTTT
>TRBJ1-1|TRBV14|many|-
CASTLILGNTEAFF
TGTGCCAGCACCCTAATTTTGGGGAACACTGAAGCTTTCTTT
>TRBJ1-4|TRBV5-5|many|-
CASSPSGLGNEKLFF
TGTGCCAGCAGCCCGTCCGGCCTGGGAAATGAAAAACTGTTTTTT
>TRBJ1-5|TRBV12-3/TRBV12-4|many|-
CASSPRAGQSSNQPQHF
TGTGCCAGCAGTCCACGGGCGGGTCAGAGCAGCAATCAGCCCCAGCATTTT
>TRBJ1-2|TRBV5-6|many|-
CASSLNPRRRGIPDYGYTF
TGTGCCAGCAGTCTTAATCCCAGGCGGAGAGGGATCCCTGACTATGGCTACACCTTC
>TRBJ2-1|TRBV18|many|TRBD2
CASSPSGGTYNEQFF
TGTGCCAGCTCACCGAGCGGGGGGACCTACAATGAGCAGTTCTTC
>TRBJ2-1|TRBV6-2/TRBV6-3|many|TRBD2
CASSYSFYSETSGGGGPYNEQFF
TGTGCCAGCAGTTACTCCTTCTACTCGGAGACTAGCGGGGGAGGAGGACCTTACAATGAGCAGTTCTTC
>TRBJ2-7|TRBV6-1|many|-
CASGNRDVTYEQYF
TGTGCCAGCGGGAACCGGGACGTCACCTACGAGCAGTACTTC
>TRBJ1-5|TRBV7-8|many|TRBD1
CASSLRRGGFQPQHF
TGTGCCAGCAGTCTCCGCCGAGGGGGCTTTCAGCCCCAGCATTTT
>TRBJ1-3|TRBV27|many|-
CATQAGNTIYF
TGTGCCACCCAAGCGGGAAACACCATATATTTT
>TRBJ2-7|TRBV28|many|TRBD1
CASREGQGWNEQYF
TGTGCCAGCAGGGAGGGACAGGGTTGGAACGAGCAGTACTTC
>TRBJ1-4|TRBV6-1|many|-
CASSRNEKLFF
TGTGCCAGCAGTCGTAATGAAAAACTGTTTTTT
>TRBJ1-1|TRBV5-1|many|TRBD1
CASSLGQVGTEAFF
TGCGCCAGCAGCCTGGGACAGGTCGGCACTGAAGCTTTCTTT